This T cell receptor beta chain was profiled in a study of T cells after somatic rescue of genetic block. Measured with immunoSEQ multiplex PCR; TCRdb has only the in-frame clones, and not every one. The sample carries 9,500 to 15,000 clones, roughly 73% recorded once. This CDR3 is 15 amino acids long. Germline values: CDR1 GTSNPN, CDR2 SVGIG (reference sequence). The V end lost 0 bases, the J end lost 2 bases, and 13 bases lay between the germline ends. This clonotype was sampled from a boy between 10 and 17 years old. J is TRBJ1-1 and V is TRBV30; D gene uncertain. Specimen: peripheral blood mononuclear cells (PBMCs). The CDR3 DNA reads as TGTGCCTGGAGTGTCGGAAAGTGGGGTAACACTGAAGCTTTCTTT. Translated, it gives CAWSVGKWGNTEAFF.